This section outlines one TCR beta chain sequence together with its context. The record originates from a study of blood T cell repertoires in COVID-19. Across the whole study: The cDNA or gDNA used as material had been derived from T cells, B-cell-depleted T cells, or PBMCs.

Here immunoSEQ multiplex PCR was the method, and the copy in TCRdb shows in-frame clones only, minus some. The sample consists of under 250,000 clones, about 80% of them appearing once. The length of the CDR3 is 15 residues. CDR1 and CDR2 (germline): SEHNR, FQNEAQ (reference sequence). Trimming stripped 1 base from V and 4 bases from J, with 11 bases between. Individuals aged roughly 18 to 100 years were recruited from 24 US areas. Participant-reported clinical history was the basis for cohort assignment. V usage is TRBV7-9 and J usage is TRBJ1-5, with unresolved D. Sequencing used PBMCs or T cells enriched from blood (not recorded which). The sequence was obtained from a woman aged 40 to 49 with acute COVID-19. CDR3 loop: CASSLDGGQNQPQHF. As DNA, the CDR3 is TGTGCCAGCAGCTTAGACGGCGGCCAGAATCAGCCCCAGCATTTT.